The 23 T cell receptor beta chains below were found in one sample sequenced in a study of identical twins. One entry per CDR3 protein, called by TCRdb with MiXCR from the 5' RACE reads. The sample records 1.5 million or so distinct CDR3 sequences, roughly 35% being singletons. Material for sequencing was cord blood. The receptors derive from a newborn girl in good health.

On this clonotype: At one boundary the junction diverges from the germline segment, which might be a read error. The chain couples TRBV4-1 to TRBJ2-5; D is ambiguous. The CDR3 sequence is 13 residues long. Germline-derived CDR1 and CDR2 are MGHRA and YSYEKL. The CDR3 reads CASGQASQETQYF. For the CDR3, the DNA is TGCGCCAGCGGCCAAGCTAGTCAAGAGACCCAGTACTTC.

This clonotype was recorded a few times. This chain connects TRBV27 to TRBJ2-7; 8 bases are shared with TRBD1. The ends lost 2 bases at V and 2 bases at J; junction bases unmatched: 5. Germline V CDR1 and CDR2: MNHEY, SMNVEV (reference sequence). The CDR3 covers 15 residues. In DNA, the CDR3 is TGTGCCAGCAGTTTACGGACAGGGCTACCCTACGAGCAGTACTTC. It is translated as CASSLRTGLPYEQYF.

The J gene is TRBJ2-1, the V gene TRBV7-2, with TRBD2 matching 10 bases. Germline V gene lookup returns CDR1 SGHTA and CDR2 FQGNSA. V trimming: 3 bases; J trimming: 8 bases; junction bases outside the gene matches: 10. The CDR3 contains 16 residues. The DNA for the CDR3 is TGTGCCAGCAGCTTTCCCCCCAGCGGGGGGGAATATGAGCAGTTCTTC. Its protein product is CASSFPPSGGEYEQFF.

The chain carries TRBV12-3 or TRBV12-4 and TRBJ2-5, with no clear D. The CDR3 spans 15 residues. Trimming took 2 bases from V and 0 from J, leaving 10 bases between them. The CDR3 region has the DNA TGTGCCAGCAGTTTACTGGCCACGTACCAAGAGACCCAGTACTTC. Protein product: CASSLLATYQETQYF.

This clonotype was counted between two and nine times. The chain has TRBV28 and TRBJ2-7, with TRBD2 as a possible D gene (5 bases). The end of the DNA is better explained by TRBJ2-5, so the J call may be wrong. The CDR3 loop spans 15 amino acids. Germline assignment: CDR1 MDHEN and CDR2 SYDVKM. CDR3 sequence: CASSLRGKVGETQYF. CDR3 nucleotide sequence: TGTGCCAGCAGTTTAAGAGGGAAGGTCGGGGAGACCCAGTACTTC.

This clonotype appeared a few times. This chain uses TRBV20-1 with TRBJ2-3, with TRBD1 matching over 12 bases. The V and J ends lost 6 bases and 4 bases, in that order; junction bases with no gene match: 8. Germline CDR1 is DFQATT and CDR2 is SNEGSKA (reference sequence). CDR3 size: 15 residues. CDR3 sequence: CSALPGQGAADTQYF. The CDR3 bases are TGCAGTGCCCTCCCGGGACAGGGGGCCGCAGATACGCAGTATTTT.

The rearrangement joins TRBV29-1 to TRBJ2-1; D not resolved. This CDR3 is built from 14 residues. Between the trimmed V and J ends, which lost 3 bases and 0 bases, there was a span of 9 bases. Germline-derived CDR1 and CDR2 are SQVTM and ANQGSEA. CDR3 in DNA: TGCAGCGTTGAGGTCCGGAGCTCCTACAATGAGCAGTTCTTC. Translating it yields CSVEVRSSYNEQFF.

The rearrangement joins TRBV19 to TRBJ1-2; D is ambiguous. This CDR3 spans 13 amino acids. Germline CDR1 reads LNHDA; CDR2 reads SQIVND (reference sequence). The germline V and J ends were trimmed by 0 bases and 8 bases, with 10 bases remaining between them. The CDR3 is CASSIENWKGYTF. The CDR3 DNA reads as TGTGCCAGTAGTATAGAGAATTGGAAGGGCTACACCTTC.

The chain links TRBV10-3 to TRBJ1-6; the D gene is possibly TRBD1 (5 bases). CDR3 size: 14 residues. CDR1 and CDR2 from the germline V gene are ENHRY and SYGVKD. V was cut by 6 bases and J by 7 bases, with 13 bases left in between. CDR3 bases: TGTGCCATCAGCCCCGACAGTCGAAATTCACCCCTCCACTTT. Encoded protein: CAISPDSRNSPLHF.

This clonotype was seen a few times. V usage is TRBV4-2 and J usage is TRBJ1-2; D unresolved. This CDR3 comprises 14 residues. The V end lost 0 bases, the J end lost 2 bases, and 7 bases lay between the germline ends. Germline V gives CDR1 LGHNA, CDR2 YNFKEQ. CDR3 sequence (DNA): TGTGCCAGCAGCCAAGAGAGGAGGAACTATGGCTACACCTTC. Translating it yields CASSQERRNYGYTF.

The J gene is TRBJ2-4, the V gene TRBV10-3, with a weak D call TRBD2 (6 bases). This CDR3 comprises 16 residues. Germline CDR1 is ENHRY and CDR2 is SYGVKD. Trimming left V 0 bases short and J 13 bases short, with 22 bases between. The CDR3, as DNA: TGTGCCATCAGTGAGTCGGTGGTAATGGCGGGGTGGGAGCAGTACTTC. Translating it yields CAISESVVMAGWEQYF.

CDR3 protein: CATSEGGDETQYF. In DNA form, the CDR3 reads TGTGCCACCAGTGAGGGGGGAGACGAGACCCAGTACTTC. The chain uses TRBV24-1 and TRBJ2-5; a weak D match, TRBD2 (6 bases). The germline V gene has CDR1 KGHDR and CDR2 SFDVKD. Deletions cut 4 bases from V and 5 bases from J, with 10 bases between. This CDR3 is built from 13 residues.

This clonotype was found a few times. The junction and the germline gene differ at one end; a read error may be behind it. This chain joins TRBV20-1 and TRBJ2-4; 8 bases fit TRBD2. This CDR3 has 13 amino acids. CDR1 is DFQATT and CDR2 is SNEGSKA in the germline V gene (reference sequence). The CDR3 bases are TGCAGTGCCCAGCGGGGGCCCAAAAACATTCACTACTTC. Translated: CSAQRGPKNIHYF.

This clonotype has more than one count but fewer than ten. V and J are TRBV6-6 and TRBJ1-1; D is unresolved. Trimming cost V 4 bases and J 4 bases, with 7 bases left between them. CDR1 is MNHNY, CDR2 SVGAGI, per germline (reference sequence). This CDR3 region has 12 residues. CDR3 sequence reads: CASSSRSTEAFF. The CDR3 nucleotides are TGTGCCAGCAGTTCCCGCTCCACTGAAGCTTTCTTT.

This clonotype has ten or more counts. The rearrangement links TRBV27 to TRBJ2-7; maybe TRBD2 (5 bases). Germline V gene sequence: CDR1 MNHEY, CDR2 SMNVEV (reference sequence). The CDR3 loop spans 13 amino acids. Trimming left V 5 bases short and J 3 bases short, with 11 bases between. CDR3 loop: CASSHTRGYEQYF. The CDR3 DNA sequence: TGTGCCAGCAGTCACACCCGGGGCTACGAGCAGTACTTC.

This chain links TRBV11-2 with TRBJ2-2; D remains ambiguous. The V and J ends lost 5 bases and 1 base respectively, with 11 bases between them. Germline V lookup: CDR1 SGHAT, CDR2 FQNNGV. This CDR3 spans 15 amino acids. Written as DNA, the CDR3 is TGTGCCAGCAGCCCTGATCTTCTGAACACCGGGGAGCTGTTTTTT. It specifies CASSPDLLNTGELFF. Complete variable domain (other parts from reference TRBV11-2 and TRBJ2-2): EAGVAQSPRYKIIEKRQSVAFWCNPISGHATLYWYQQILGQGPKLLIQFQNNGVVDDSQLPKDRFSAERLKGVDSTLKIQPAKLEDSAVYLCASSPDLLNTGELFFGEGSRLTVL.

The CDR3 DNA is TGTGCCAGCAGTTTAGCGTCTAGCGGGGGGGTAGCAGGTACGCAGTATTTT. Amino acid sequence: CASSLASSGGVAGTQYF. This chain joins TRBV12-3 or TRBV12-4 and TRBJ2-3; 12 bases align to TRBD2. V lost 0 bases and J lost 8; bases outside the gene matches: 9. The CDR3 covers 17 residues.

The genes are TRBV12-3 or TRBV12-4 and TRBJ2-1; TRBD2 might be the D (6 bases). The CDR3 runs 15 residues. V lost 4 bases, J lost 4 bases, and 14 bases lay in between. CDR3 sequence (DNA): TGTGCCAGCAGTTCGGCGGGAAAGCCTTACAATGAGCAGTTCTTC. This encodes CASSSAGKPYNEQFF.

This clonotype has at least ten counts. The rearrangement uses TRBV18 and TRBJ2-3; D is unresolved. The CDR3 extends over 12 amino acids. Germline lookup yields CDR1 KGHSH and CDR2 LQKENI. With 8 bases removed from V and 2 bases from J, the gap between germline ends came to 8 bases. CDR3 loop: CASSPTTDTQYF. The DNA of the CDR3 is TGTGCCAGCAGTCCCACCACAGATACGCAGTATTTT.

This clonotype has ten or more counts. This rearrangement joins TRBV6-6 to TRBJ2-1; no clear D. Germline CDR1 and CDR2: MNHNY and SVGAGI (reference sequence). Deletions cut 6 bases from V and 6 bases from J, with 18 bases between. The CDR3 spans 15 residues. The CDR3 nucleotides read TGTGCCAGCAGCCGTACGACCCCATGGATCAATGAGCAGTTCTTC. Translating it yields CASSRTTPWINEQFF.

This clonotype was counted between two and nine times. CDR3 protein: CASSQDMGFGTSGSSVNYEQYF. The CDR3 bases are TGTGCCAGCAGCCAAGATATGGGGTTCGGGACTAGCGGGTCTTCAGTAAATTACGAGCAGTACTTC. The V and J genes are TRBV3-1 and TRBJ2-7, with 12 positions matching TRBD2. CDR1 and CDR2 (germline): LGHDT, YNNKEL (reference sequence). The CDR3 covers 22 residues. Trimming removed 0 bases from V and 4 bases from J; junction bases left unmatched: 22.

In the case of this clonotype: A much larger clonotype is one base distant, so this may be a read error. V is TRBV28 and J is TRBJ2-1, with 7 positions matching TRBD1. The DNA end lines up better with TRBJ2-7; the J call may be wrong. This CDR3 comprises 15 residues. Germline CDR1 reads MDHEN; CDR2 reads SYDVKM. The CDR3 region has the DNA TGTGCCAGCAATCGATTAGGGACAGCCTACAATGAGCAGTACTTC. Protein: CASNRLGTAYNEQYF.

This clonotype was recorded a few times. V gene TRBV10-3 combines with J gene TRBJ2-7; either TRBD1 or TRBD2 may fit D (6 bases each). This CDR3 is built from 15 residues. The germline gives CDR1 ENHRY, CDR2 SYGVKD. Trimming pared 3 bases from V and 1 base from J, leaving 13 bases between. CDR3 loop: CAISESGAVSYEQYF. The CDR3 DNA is TGTGCCATCAGTGAATCGGGGGCGGTTTCCTACGAGCAGTACTTC.